A selection of T cell receptor beta chains follows, all from one sample in a study of shared clonotypes between healthy human individuals. Method: immunoSEQ multiplex PCR; TCRdb's copy keeps in-frame clones and lacks some. The sample gives more than 400,000 clones, roughly 80% of which show up once; more than 9.5% is in the top ten. Sample: PBMCs. The source of these receptors is a middle-aged woman in good health. Some clones in this sample may be carry-over from other donors' samples. Each CDR3 is given with its conserved first and last residue. D genes are given only for firm matches.

v_gene: TRBV11-2; j_gene: TRBJ2-7; d_gene: TRBD1; CDR3aa: CASSGRQGAAYEQYF
v_gene: TRBV7-9; j_gene: TRBJ2-3; d_gene: TRBD2; CDR3aa: CASSFAAGGLGDTQYF
v_gene: TRBV9; j_gene: TRBJ2-5; d_gene: .; CDR3aa: CASGGPGETQYF
v_gene: TRBV5-8; j_gene: TRBJ2-3; d_gene: .; CDR3aa: CASSLPDGDTQYF
v_gene: TRBV11-2; j_gene: TRBJ1-5; d_gene: .; CDR3aa: CASSLEHNQPQHF
v_gene: TRBV7-9; j_gene: TRBJ2-4; d_gene: .; CDR3aa: CASSLSGPVNIQYF
v_gene: TRBV4-3; j_gene: TRBJ2-2; d_gene: .; CDR3aa: CASSRELEGGLFF
v_gene: TRBV7-6; j_gene: TRBJ2-2; d_gene: .; CDR3aa: CASSTRPEHGELFF
v_gene: TRBV27; j_gene: TRBJ1-4; d_gene: .; CDR3aa: CASRPRDYSEKLFF
v_gene: TRBV5-1; j_gene: TRBJ1-1; d_gene: .; CDR3aa: CASSLALTGYTEAFF